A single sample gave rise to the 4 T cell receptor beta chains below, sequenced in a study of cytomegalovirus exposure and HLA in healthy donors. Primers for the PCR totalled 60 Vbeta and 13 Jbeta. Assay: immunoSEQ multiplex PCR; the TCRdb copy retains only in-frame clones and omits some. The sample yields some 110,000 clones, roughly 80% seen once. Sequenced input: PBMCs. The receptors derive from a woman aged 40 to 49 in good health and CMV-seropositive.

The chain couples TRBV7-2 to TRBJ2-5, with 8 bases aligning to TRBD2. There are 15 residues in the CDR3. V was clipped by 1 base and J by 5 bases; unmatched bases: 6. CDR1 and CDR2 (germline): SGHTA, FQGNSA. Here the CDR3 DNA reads TGTGCCAGCAGCTTAGACGGGGGGGCGTGGGAGACCCAGTACTTC. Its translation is CASSLDGGAWETQYF.

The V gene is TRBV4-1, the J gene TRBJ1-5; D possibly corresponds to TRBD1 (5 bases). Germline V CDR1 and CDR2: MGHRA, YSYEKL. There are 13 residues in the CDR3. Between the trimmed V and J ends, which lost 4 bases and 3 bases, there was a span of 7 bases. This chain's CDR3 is CASSPDTNQPQHF. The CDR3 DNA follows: TGCGCCAGCAGCCCGGACACCAATCAGCCCCAGCATTTT.

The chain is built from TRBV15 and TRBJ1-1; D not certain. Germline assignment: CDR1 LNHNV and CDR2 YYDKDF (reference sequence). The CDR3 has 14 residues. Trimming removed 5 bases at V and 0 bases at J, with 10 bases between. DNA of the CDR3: TGTGCCACCAGCTGGCAGATCTTGAACACTGAAGCTTTCTTT. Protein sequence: CATSWQILNTEAFF.

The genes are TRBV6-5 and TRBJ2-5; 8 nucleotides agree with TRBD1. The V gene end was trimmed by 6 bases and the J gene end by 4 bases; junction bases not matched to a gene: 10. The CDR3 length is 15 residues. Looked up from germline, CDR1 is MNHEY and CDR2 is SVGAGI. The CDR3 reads CASRNGDRLGETQYF. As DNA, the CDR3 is TGTGCCAGCAGGAACGGGGACAGGTTGGGAGAGACCCAGTACTTC.